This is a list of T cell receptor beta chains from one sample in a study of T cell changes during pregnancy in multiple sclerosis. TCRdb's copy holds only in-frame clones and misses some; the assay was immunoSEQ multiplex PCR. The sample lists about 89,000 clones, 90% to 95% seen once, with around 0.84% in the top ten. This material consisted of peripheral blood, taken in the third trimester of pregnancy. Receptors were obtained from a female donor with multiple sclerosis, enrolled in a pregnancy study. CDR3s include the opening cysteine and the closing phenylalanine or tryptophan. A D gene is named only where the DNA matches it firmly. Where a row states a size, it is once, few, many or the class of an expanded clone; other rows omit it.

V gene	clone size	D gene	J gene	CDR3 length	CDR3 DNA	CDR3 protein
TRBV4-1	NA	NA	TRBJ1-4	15	TGCGCCAGCTTCTCCTACCCTACAGGGATGAAAGAACTGTTTTTT	CASFSYPTGMKELFF
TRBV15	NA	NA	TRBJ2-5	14	TGTGCCACCAGCAGAGGGCTGAACCAAGAGACCCAGTACTTC	CATSRGLNQETQYF
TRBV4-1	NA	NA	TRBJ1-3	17	TGCGCCAGCAGCCAAGATGTAACAAGGGGCTCTGGAAACACCATATATTTT	CASSQDVTRGSGNTIYF
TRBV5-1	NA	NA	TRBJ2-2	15	TGCGCCAGCAGCTTGCAACAGGGTGGGACCGGGGAGCTGTTTTTT	CASSLQQGGTGELFF
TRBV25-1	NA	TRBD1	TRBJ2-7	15	TGTGCCAGCAGTGAGGGGACAGGGGCTAGGTACGAGCAGTACTTC	CASSEGTGARYEQYF
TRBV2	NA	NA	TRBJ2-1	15	TGTGCCAGCAGACAGGGAGGGGGGTCCTACAATGAGCAGTTCTTC	CASRQGGGSYNEQFF
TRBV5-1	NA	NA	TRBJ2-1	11	TGCGCCAGCAGCTTGGCTCGTGAGCAGTTCTTC	CASSLAREQFF
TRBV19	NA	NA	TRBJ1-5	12	TGTGCCAGTAGTATGGGGGGTCAGCCCCAGCATTTT	CASSMGGQPQHF
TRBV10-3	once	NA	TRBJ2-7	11	TGTGCCATCAGGGGGCGATACGAGCAGTACTTC	CAIRGRYEQYF
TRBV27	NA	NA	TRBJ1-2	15	TGTGCCAGCAGTACTACAGGGTCCTCATACTATGGCTACACCTTC	CASSTTGSSYYGYTF
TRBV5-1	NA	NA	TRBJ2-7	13	TGCGCCAGCAGCTTGGGCGGGTCGGGCGGAGCGTACTTC	CASSLGGSGGAYF
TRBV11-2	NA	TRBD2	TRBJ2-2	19	TGTGCCAGCAGCTCGCCCGTTTCGGCGGGACTAGCGGGACGGAGTGGGCTGTTTTTT	CASSSPVSAGLAGRSGLFF
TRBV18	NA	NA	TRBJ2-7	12	TGTGCCAGCTCACCACGTGGAGACGAGCAGTACTTC	CASSPRGDEQYF
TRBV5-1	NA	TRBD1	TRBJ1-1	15	TGCGCCAGCAGCCAGGGACAGGGTCGGACCACTGAAGCTTTCTTT	CASSQGQGRTTEAFF
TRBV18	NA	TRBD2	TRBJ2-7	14	TGTGCCAGCCATCCTAGCGGGAGTAGCTACGAGCAGTACTTC	CASHPSGSSYEQYF
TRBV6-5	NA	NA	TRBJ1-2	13	TGTGCCAGCAGCAGAGGGTCCACGGATGGCTACACCTTC	CASSRGSTDGYTF
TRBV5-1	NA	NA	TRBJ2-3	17	TGCGCCAGCAGCTTGAGTTCGTCACCCACTAGCACAGATACGCAGTATTTT	CASSLSSSPTSTDTQYF
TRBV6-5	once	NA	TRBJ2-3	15	TGTGCCAGCAGTTACTCCCTAGGAGTAACAGATACGCAGTATTTT	CASSYSLGVTDTQYF
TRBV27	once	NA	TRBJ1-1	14	TGTGCCAGCAGTCTGAGGGAGGGGGTTGCTGAAGCTTTCTTT	CASSLREGVAEAFF
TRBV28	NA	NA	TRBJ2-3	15	TGTGCCAGCAGTTCCCCCGGCAGACACACAGATACGCAGTATTTT	CASSSPGRHTDTQYF
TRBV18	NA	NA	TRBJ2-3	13	TGTGCCAGCTCACCGTATGGCCCAGATACGCAGTATTTT	CASSPYGPDTQYF
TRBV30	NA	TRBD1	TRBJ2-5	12	TGTGCCTGGAGTTCAGGGGGAGAGACCCAGTACTTC	CAWSSGGETQYF
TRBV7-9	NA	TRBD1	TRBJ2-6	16	TGTGCCAGCAGCTTGGGACAGATCTCTGGGGCCAACGTCCTGACTTTC	CASSLGQISGANVLTF
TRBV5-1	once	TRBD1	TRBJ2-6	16	TGCGCCAGCAGCTTGGTCCAGGGGGCTGGGGCCAACGTCCTGACTTTC	CASSLVQGAGANVLTF
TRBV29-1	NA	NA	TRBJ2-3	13	TGCAGCGTTGAAGTCTCGTCCACAGATACGCAGTATTTT	CSVEVSSTDTQYF
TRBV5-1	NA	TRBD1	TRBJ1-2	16	TGCGCCAGCAGCTTGGTGTCGGCAGGAGGGGGCGATGGCTACACCTTC	CASSLVSAGGGDGYTF
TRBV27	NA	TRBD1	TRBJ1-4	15	TGTGCCAGCAGTTCGTTGACAGGGCCTAATGAAAAACTGTTTTTT	CASSSLTGPNEKLFF
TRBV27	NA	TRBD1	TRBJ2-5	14	TGTGCCAGCAGTTGGACAGGGAACCAAGAGACCCAGTACTTC	CASSWTGNQETQYF
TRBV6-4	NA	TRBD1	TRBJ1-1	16	TGTGCCAGCAGTGAGGGGCAGGGGGCGCGTTATACTGAAGCTTTCTTT	CASSEGQGARYTEAFF
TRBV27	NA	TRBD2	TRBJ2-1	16	TGTGCCAGCAGGGTATTCGGACTAGCATCGTACAATGAGCAGTTCTTC	CASRVFGLASYNEQFF
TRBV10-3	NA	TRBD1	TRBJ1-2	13	TGTGCCATCGCGTCAGGGACAGCCTATGGCTACACCTTC	CAIASGTAYGYTF
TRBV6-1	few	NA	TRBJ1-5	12	TGTGCCAGCACCGAGTACAATCAGCCCCAGCATTTT	CASTEYNQPQHF
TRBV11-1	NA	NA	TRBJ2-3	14	TGTGCCAGCAGTCCCAGCGGGCGCACAGATACGCAGTATTTT	CASSPSGRTDTQYF
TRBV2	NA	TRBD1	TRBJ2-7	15	TGTGCCAGCAGAGCCTCGCAGGGGGCGGCGAACGAGCAGTACTTC	CASRASQGAANEQYF
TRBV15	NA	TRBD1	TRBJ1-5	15	TGTGCCACCAGCATTTTTACAGGGGGCGGTCAGCCCCAGCATTTT	CATSIFTGGGQPQHF
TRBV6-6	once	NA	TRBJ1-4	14	TGTGCCAGCAGTGTACAGGCAGGGAATGAAAAACTGTTTTTT	CASSVQAGNEKLFF
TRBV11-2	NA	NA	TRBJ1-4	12	TGTGCCAGCAGCTTAGTTGGCTCCTCAGTATTTTTT	CASSLVGSSVFF
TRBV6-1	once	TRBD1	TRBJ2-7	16	TGTGCCAGCAGTGAGCCCCGACAGGGCCATGTGGACGAGCAGTACTTC	CASSEPRQGHVDEQYF
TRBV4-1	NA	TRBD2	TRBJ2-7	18	TGCGCCAGCAGCCAAGCCCGTAAGACTAGCGGGGGAGCCTACGAGCAGTACTTC	CASSQARKTSGGAYEQYF
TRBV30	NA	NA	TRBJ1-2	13	TGTGCCTGGAGCCCTACAGGGCACTATGGCTACACCTTC	CAWSPTGHYGYTF
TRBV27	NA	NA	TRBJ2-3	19	TGTGCCAGCAGGCCAGGTCGGGGAAGGGGGGGGTCTAGCACAGATACGCAGTATTTT	CASRPGRGRGGSSTDTQYF
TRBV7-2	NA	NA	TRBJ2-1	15	TGTGCCAGCAGCCCCCGACGGCGGCTAGGAAATGAGCAGTTCTTC	CASSPRRRLGNEQFF
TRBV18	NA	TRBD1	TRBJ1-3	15	TGTGCCAGCTCACCTGGGACAGGGTCCGGAAACACCATATATTTT	CASSPGTGSGNTIYF
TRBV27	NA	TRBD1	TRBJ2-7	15	TGTGCCAGCAGTTTAGATAGGGACAGGGATTCCGAGCAGTACTTC	CASSLDRDRDSEQYF
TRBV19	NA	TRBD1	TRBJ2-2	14	TGTGCCACCCAGGGACAGGGGACCACCGGGGAGCTGTTTTTT	CATQGQGTTGELFF
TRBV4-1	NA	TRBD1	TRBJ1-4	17	TGCGCCAGCAGCCAAGATATGGCACAGGGGAGTAATGAAAAACTGTTTTTT	CASSQDMAQGSNEKLFF
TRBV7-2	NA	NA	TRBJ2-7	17	TGTGCCAGCAGCCCCCGGGGGACAGTTGAGAGCTCCTACGAGCAGTACTTC	CASSPRGTVESSYEQYF
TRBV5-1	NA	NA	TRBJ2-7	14	TGCGCCAGCAGCTTGGTACAGGGCGGCTACGAGCAGTACTTC	CASSLVQGGYEQYF
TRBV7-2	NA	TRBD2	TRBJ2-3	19	TGTGCCAGCAGTCCGACCGGGACTAGCGGGAGACCAACCACAGATACGCAGTATTTT	CASSPTGTSGRPTTDTQYF
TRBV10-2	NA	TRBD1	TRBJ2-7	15	TGCGCCAGCAGTACCGGGACAGGGGCCTTTGGGGAGCAGTACTTC	CASSTGTGAFGEQYF
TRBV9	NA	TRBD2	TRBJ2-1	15	TGTGCCAGCAGCGCCCTAGCGGACTCCTACAATGAGCAGTTCTTC	CASSALADSYNEQFF
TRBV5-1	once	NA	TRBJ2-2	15	TGCGCCAGCAGCATCTACTCCTTAGCTCCCGGGGAGCTGTTTTTT	CASSIYSLAPGELFF
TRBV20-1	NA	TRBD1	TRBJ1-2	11	TGCAGCGGGACAGGGGAATGGGGCTACACCTTC	CSGTGEWGYTF
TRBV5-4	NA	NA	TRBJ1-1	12	TGTGCCAGCAGCGCCGGGGGCACTGAAGCTTTCTTT	CASSAGGTEAFF
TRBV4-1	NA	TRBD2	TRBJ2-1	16	TGCGCCAGCAGCCTGAGACTAGCGGGAGACTACAATGAGCAGTTCTTC	CASSLRLAGDYNEQFF
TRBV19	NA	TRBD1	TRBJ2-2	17	TGTGCCAGTAGTATTTGGCCGGGACAGGGAGCCGCCGGGGAGCTGTTTTTT	CASSIWPGQGAAGELFF
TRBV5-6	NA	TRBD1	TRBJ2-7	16	TGTGCCAGCAGCAACCGGGACAGGGGGCTAACCTACGAGCAGTACTTC	CASSNRDRGLTYEQYF